The T cell receptor (beta chain) described here comes from a study of cytomegalovirus exposure and HLA in healthy donors. In the PCR, 60 Vbeta and 13 Jbeta primers were used. Libraries were prepared by immunoSEQ multiplex PCR; TCRdb keeps only in-frame clonotypes and omits some of them. The sample gives 150,000 to 200,000 clones, roughly four fifths of which show up once; roughly 0.99% is in the top ten. This CDR3 has 16 residues. The V and J ends lost 2 bases and 4 bases respectively, with 17 bases between them. Germline assignment: CDR1 MDHEN and CDR2 SYDVKM. This chain joins TRBV28 and TRBJ1-2; tentatively, D is TRBD1 (6 bases). This sequence was found in a woman between 35 and 50 years old in good health and CMV-seronegative. Sequenced input: PBMCs. CDR3 nucleotides: TGTGCCAGCAGTTTACATCCGAAGGGGGACCGCTATGGCTACACCTTC. Protein sequence: CASSLHPKGDRYGYTF.